These T cell receptor beta chains were read from a single sample in a study of shared clonotypes between healthy human individuals. The data were produced by immunoSEQ multiplex PCR, yet TCRdb's version contains in-frame clones alone and is incomplete. The table has hundreds of thousands of clones, over 65% seen once. Input material: memory CD4+ T cells sorted from blood. The receptor set was obtained from a woman aged 30 to 39 in good health. The CDR3 runs from the conserved cysteine through the conserved F or W. The D gene is left open where the match is weak. Only some rows state a clone size, as once, few, many or a class for expanded clones.

length,V,D,size,J,CDR3,DNA
16,TRBV5-1,TRBD1,NA,TRBJ1-4,CASSLMGQLTNEKLFF,TGCGCCAGCAGCTTGATGGGACAGTTAACTAATGAAAAACTGTTTTTT
17,TRBV4-1,TRBD2,few,TRBJ2-5,CASTSGRWSSREETQYF,TGCGCCAGCACTAGCGGGAGATGGAGTTCGCGTGAAGAGACCCAGTACTTC
16,TRBV7-9,TRBD2,NA,TRBJ2-2,CASSSGLAGKTGELFF,TGTGCCAGCAGCTCCGGACTAGCGGGAAAGACCGGGGAGCTGTTTTTT
12,TRBV5-1,TRBD1,NA,TRBJ2-7,CASSGTGDEQYF,TGCGCCAGCAGCGGAACAGGGGACGAGCAGTACTTC
14,TRBV6-4,NA,NA,TRBJ2-1,CASSDGDTGAEQFF,TGTGCCAGCAGTGACGGGGATACGGGGGCTGAGCAGTTCTTC
16,TRBV2,NA,NA,TRBJ2-7,CASSDPYRDSSYEQYF,TGTGCCAGCAGTGACCCTTACCGGGACTCCTCCTACGAGCAGTACTTC
17,TRBV2,NA,once,TRBJ2-2,CASNSFGGPASTGELFF,TGTGCCAGCAATTCGTTCGGGGGTCCAGCCTCCACCGGGGAGCTGTTTTTT
16,TRBV11-2,TRBD1,NA,TRBJ2-7,CASSLLAGTGAYEQYF,TGTGCCAGCAGCTTACTCGCCGGGACAGGCGCCTACGAGCAGTACTTC
15,TRBV4-1,NA,NA,TRBJ1-3,CASSQDLTIGNTIYF,TGCGCCAGCAGCCAAGACTTGACCATCGGAAACACCATATATTTT
16,TRBV7-9,TRBD2,NA,TRBJ2-3,CASTALSGVGTDTQYF,TGTGCCAGTACCGCCCTTAGCGGGGTAGGCACAGATACGCAGTATTTT
13,TRBV7-2,NA,few,TRBJ2-3,CASSLANTDTQYF,TGTGCCAGCAGCCTAGCGAACACAGATACGCAGTATTTT
13,TRBV28,NA,NA,TRBJ2-7,CASTRGLAYEQYF,TGTGCCAGCACCCGAGGTCTGGCCTACGAGCAGTACTTC
14,TRBV11-3,NA,NA,TRBJ2-2,CASSPRTETGELFF,TGTGCCAGCAGCCCCCGGACCGAGACCGGGGAGCTGTTTTTT
16,TRBV6-5,NA,NA,TRBJ1-3,CASSSRTRTSGNTIYF,TGTGCCAGCAGTTCTCGGACAAGGACTTCTGGAAACACCATATATTTT
12,TRBV15,NA,NA,TRBJ2-1,CATSDPYNEQFF,TGTGCCACCTCGGATCCCTACAATGAGCAGTTCTTC
13,TRBV21-1,NA,NA,TRBJ2-3,CASSKAGTDTQYF,TGTGCCAGCAGCAAAGCGGGAACAGATACGCAGTATTTT
13,TRBV30,TRBD1,NA,TRBJ1-1,CAWTFGTGVEAFF,TGTGCCTGGACATTCGGGACAGGGGTTGAAGCTTTCTTT
16,TRBV5-1,NA,NA,TRBJ2-1,CASSGRRASSYNEQFF,TGCGCCAGCAGCGGACGGAGGGCTAGCTCCTACAATGAGCAGTTCTTC
15,TRBV19,NA,NA,TRBJ2-4,CASSPSGAGQNIQYF,TGTGCCAGTAGTCCCAGTGGGGCTGGCCAAAACATTCAGTACTTC
14,TRBV18,NA,NA,TRBJ2-7,CASSPYTGVGEQYF,TGTGCCAGCTCACCATATACGGGAGTCGGCGAGCAGTACTTC
14,TRBV5-6,NA,NA,TRBJ2-5,CASSPGTGQETQYF,TGTGCCAGCAGCCCAGGGACCGGCCAAGAGACCCAGTACTTC
16,TRBV9,TRBD2,NA,TRBJ2-2,CASSVRREGRVGELFF,TGTGCCAGCAGCGTACGCCGGGAGGGCCGCGTCGGGGAGCTGTTTTTT
15,TRBV30,TRBD2,few,TRBJ2-7,CAWEPGLAATYEQYF,TGTGCCTGGGAACCGGGACTAGCGGCAACCTACGAGCAGTACTTC
15,TRBV29-1,NA,NA,TRBJ1-5,CSVGDGLMGNQPQHF,TGCAGCGTTGGGGACGGTCTTATGGGCAATCAGCCCCAGCATTTT
14,TRBV19,NA,few,TRBJ1-5,CASRTRDLGQPQHF,TGTGCCAGCCGAACGAGGGACTTGGGTCAGCCCCAGCATTTT
10,TRBV6-5,NA,NA,TRBJ1-1,CAAGGSEAFF,TGTGCCGCGGGAGGGTCTGAAGCTTTCTTT
11,TRBV7-9,NA,NA,TRBJ2-1,CASREGGEQFF,TGTGCCAGCAGAGAGGGGGGTGAGCAGTTCTTC
14,TRBV5-6,TRBD1,NA,TRBJ2-7,CASSLYGQGRGADF,TGTGCCAGCAGCTTGTATGGACAGGGACGCGGAGCGGACTTC
12,TRBV27,TRBD1,NA,TRBJ1-2,CASADRLRGYTF,TGTGCCAGCGCGGACAGGCTGAGAGGCTACACCTTC
15,TRBV7-8,NA,once,TRBJ2-7,CASSLAGSLDYEQYF,TGTGCCAGCAGCTTAGCCGGTAGCCTGGACTACGAGCAGTACTTC
10,TRBV2,NA,few,TRBJ2-7,CAVGRDEQYF,TGTGCCGTTGGACGAGACGAGCAGTACTTC
15,TRBV7-8,NA,NA,TRBJ2-2,CASSPSRHRTGELFF,TGTGCCAGCAGCCCTTCGCGACATCGCACCGGGGAGCTGTTTTTT
12,TRBV7-9,NA,NA,TRBJ2-7,CASSWSSYEQYF,TGTGCCAGCAGCTGGTCCTCCTACGAGCAGTACTTC
16,TRBV4-1,NA,NA,TRBJ2-3,CASSQAPFPATDTQYF,TGCGCCAGCAGCCAAGCTCCCTTTCCAGCCACAGATACGCAGTATTTT
14,TRBV27,NA,few,TRBJ1-5,CASSIGGSNQPQHF,TGTGCCAGCAGTATAGGGGGTAGCAATCAGCCCCAGCATTTT
14,TRBV10-3,NA,NA,TRBJ2-4,CAIGEGEVKNIQYF,TGTGCCATCGGGGAGGGGGAGGTCAAAAACATTCAGTACTTC
16,TRBV19,TRBD2,NA,TRBJ2-1,CASSIGLAGVIAEQFF,TGTGCCAGTAGTATAGGGCTAGCGGGAGTAATTGCTGAGCAGTTCTTC